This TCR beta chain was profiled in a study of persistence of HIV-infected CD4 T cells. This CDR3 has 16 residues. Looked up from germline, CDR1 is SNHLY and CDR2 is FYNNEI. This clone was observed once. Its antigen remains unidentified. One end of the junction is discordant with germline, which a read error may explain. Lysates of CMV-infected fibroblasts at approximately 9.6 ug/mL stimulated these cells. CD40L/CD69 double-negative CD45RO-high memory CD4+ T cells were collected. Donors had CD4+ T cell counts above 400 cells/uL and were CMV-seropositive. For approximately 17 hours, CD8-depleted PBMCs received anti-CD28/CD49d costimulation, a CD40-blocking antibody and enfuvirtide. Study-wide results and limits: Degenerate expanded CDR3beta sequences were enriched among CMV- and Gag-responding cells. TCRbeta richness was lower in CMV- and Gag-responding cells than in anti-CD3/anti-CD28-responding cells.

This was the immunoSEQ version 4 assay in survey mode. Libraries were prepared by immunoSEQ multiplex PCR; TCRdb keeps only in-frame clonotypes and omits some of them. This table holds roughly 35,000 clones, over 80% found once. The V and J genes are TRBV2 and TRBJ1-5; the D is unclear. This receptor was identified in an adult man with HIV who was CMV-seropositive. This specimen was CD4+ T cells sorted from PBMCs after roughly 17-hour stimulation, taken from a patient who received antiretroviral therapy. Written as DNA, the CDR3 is TGTGCCGGCAGTGAACGGATGATCACCGGCAATCAGCCCCAGCATTTT. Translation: CAGSERMITGNQPQHF.